This T cell receptor beta chain was sequenced in a study of cytomegalovirus exposure and HLA in healthy donors. Points from the study as a whole: TCR beta V segments were, for the most part, productive about 90% or about 30% of the time in an earlier analysis. Later analysis reportedly placed an Asian-associated ancestry cluster below the approximately 680-donor mean in N-insertions. It was approximately 150 TCR beta chains that were listed as cytomegalovirus-associated.

There were likely unrecorded immune exposures, though donors were nominally healthy when sampled. This clone was observed a few times. The antigen remains unidentified. The CDR3 is 13 amino acids. Trimming cost V 4 bases and J 4 bases; bases outside gene matches: 4. The germline CDR1 and CDR2 sequences are SGHRS and YFSETQ. A multiplex PCR was run with 60 Vbeta primers and 13 Jbeta primers. Generated by immunoSEQ multiplex PCR, the TCRdb table keeps only in-frame clones and is missing some. The table shows about 180,000 clones, with 70% to 80% occurring only once. Specimen: PBMCs. The clonotype was recovered from a middle-aged woman in good health and CMV-seronegative. This chain joins TRBV5-1 and TRBJ1-2; TRBD1 matches 7 bases. The CDR3 DNA follows: TGCGCCAGCAGCCCGGGGGACAGCTATGGCTACACCTTC. This codes for CASSPGDSYGYTF.